This passage covers 17 T cell receptor beta chains from one sample sequenced in a study of OX40 agonist ivuxolimab in advanced cancers. Library prep was done by the immunoSEQ multiplex PCR assay. What TCRdb holds here is the immuneACCESS table cut down to in-frame rearrangements. Part of the clones is not present; checked against another copy, under half of the missing clones reflect an unresolved V gene, and the others are unexplained. In this sample the table shows tens of thousands of clones, around 84% of which occur a single time. The ten largest clones take up around 7% of the sample. The source was CD4+ or CD8+ T cells sorted from blood, collected in a trial of the OX40 agonist ivuxolimab. These receptors were collected from an adult with an advanced solid tumor such as melanoma, head and neck, liver or kidney cancer.

V gene TRBV6-5 combines with J gene TRBJ2-5; the D is unclear. Trimming cost V 6 bases and J 5 bases, with 10 bases left between them. This CDR3 has 12 residues. Per germline, CDR1 MNHEY and CDR2 SVGAGI. CDR3 nucleotides: TGTGCCAGCAGCGTGGACGGGGAGACCCAGTACTTC. Translating it yields CASSVDGETQYF.

The chain links TRBV29-1 to TRBJ1-2; D gene uncertain. V was pared by 0 bases and J by 0 bases, with 8 bases between. Per the germline V gene, CDR1 is SQVTM and CDR2 is ANQGSEA. The CDR3 loop spans 14 amino acids. CDR3 sequence reads: CSVEDPRTNYGYTF. The CDR3 DNA reads TGCAGCGTTGAAGATCCTCGGACTAACTATGGCTACACCTTC.

The chain uses TRBV2 and TRBJ2-3, with 10 bases matching TRBD2. Germline loops: CDR1 SNHLY, CDR2 FYNNEI. After removal of 8 bases from V and 4 bases from J, the junction contained 9 bases not matched to a gene. CDR3 length: 15 residues. CDR3 in amino acids: CASASSGSRADTQYF. The CDR3 region has the DNA TGTGCCAGCGCTTCTAGCGGGAGTCGTGCAGATACGCAGTATTTT.

This chain links TRBV19 with TRBJ2-5; tentatively, D is TRBD2 (5 bases). The germline V gene encodes CDR1 LNHDA and CDR2 SQIVND (reference sequence). V was pared by 5 bases and J by 6 bases, with 13 bases between. This CDR3 region has 13 residues. CDR3 in DNA: TGTGCCAGTAGTCGAGAGCTCGGGAAGACCCAGTACTTC. Translating gives CASSRELGKTQYF.

This chain uses TRBV20-1 with TRBJ2-1; 8 nucleotides match TRBD1. CDR3 length equals 11 residues. V shed 7 bases and J 11 bases; nucleotides not matched to a gene: 7. CDR1 and CDR2 (germline): DFQATT, SNEGSKA (reference sequence). Written as DNA, the CDR3 is TGCAGTGTAACAGGGGGGCAGCAGCAGTTCTTC. Its protein is CSVTGGQQQFF.

On this clone: A read error may produce the germline difference seen at one junction end. The rearrangement joins TRBV5-1 to TRBJ2-2, with D perhaps matching TRBD1 (5 bases). CDR3 length: 14 amino acids. Germline V CDR1 and CDR2: SGHRS, YFSETQ. The DNA for the CDR3 is TGCGCCAGCAGCATAGGGGCGAATACCGGGGAGCTGTTTTTT. It yields the protein CASSIGANTGELFF. Variable domain in full (rest from reference TRBV5-1 and TRBJ2-2): KAGVTQTPRYLIKTRGQQVTLSCSPISGHRSVSWYQQTPGQGLQFLFEYFSETQRNKGNFPGRFSGRQFSNSRSEMNVSTLELGDSALYLCASSIGANTGELFFGEGSRLTVL.

The chain joins TRBV4-1 to TRBJ2-6; the D is unclear. This CDR3 has 15 residues. Trimming stripped 3 bases from V and 4 bases from J, with 10 bases between. Germline assignment: CDR1 MGHRA and CDR2 YSYEKL. The CDR3, as DNA: TGCGCCAGCAGCCAGGGTGGAGCGGGGGCCAACGTCCTGACTTTC. Translated, it gives CASSQGGAGANVLTF.

The genes are TRBV5-1 and TRBJ2-3, with D possibly matching TRBD2 (5 bases). CDR3 length: 13 residues. CDR1 is SGHRS, CDR2 YFSETQ, per germline. The V end was cut by 1 base, the J end by 6 bases, with 9 bases between. The CDR3 nucleotides read TGCGCCAGCAGCTTGAAGGGCGGGGATACGCAGTATTTT. Amino acid sequence: CASSLKGGDTQYF.

This chain uses TRBV6-5 with TRBJ2-7; tentatively, D is TRBD2 (6 bases). CDR1 is MNHEY and CDR2 is SVGAGI in the germline V gene. The CDR3 runs to 15 residues. The ends were cut back, 6 bases at V and 7 bases at J, with 22 bases in the middle. CDR3 bases: TGTGCCAGCAGCCGAGACCGGGCCCTTGCGGGGGAGCAGTACTTC. It codes for CASSRDRALAGEQYF.

The chain combines TRBV29-1 with TRBJ1-1; D not resolved. CDR3 length: 12 amino acids. CDR1 is SQVTM and CDR2 is ANQGSEA in the germline V gene. V lost 4 bases to trimming and J lost 0 bases, with 6 bases between them. CDR3 loop: CSVADVNTEAFF. As DNA, the CDR3 is TGCAGCGTTGCGGACGTGAACACTGAAGCTTTCTTT.

The chain carries TRBV19 and TRBJ2-1; 7 nucleotides agree with TRBD1. The CDR3 contains 15 residues. Germline V CDR1 and CDR2: LNHDA, SQIVND (reference sequence). V lost 6 bases, J lost 5 bases, and 10 bases stayed unmatched. The CDR3 region has the DNA TGTGCCAGTAGCACTATGACAGGGATAAACAATGAGCAGTTCTTC. Protein: CASSTMTGINNEQFF.

The chain couples TRBV19 to TRBJ2-2; D gene unclear. The ends were cut back, 4 bases at V and 4 bases at J, with 7 bases in the middle. The CDR3 runs to 13 residues. Looked up from germline, CDR1 is LNHDA and CDR2 is SQIVND (reference sequence). As DNA, the CDR3 is TGTGCCAGTAGTAGGAGTAGCACCGGGGAGCTGTTTTTT. This codes for CASSRSSTGELFF.

V usage is TRBV9 and J usage is TRBJ2-5, with a possible D match to TRBD2 (6 bases). CDR1 and CDR2 (germline): SGDLS, YYNGEE. The CDR3 loop spans 15 amino acids. V was cut by 4 bases and J by 3 bases, with 16 bases left in between. The CDR3 sequence: CASSSGRFPKETQYF. CDR3 in DNA: TGTGCCAGCAGCTCGGGGAGGTTCCCCAAAGAGACCCAGTACTTC.

The chain links TRBV4-3 to TRBJ2-1, with 7 nucleotides matching TRBD1. V lost 0 bases to trimming and J lost 12 bases; unmatched junction nucleotides: 11. CDR3 length equals 15 residues. Per germline, CDR1 LGHNA and CDR2 YSLEER. Here the CDR3 reads CASSQERDSYLGQFF. CDR3 nucleotide sequence: TGCGCCAGCAGCCAAGAAAGGGACAGTTACCTGGGGCAGTTCTTC.

The chain employs TRBV27 and TRBJ1-1; D possibly corresponds to TRBD1 (6 bases). Between the trimmed V and J ends, which lost 3 bases and 0 bases, there was a span of 17 bases. The CDR3 is made up of 17 amino acids. Germline CDR1 is MNHEY and CDR2 is SMNVEV (reference sequence). The CDR3 DNA reads TGTGCCAGCAGTTTCCTCCGGGGGAGGGACATGAACACTGAAGCTTTCTTT. Translating gives CASSFLRGRDMNTEAFF.

In this sample, this clone turned up once. The chain carries TRBV6-5 and TRBJ2-2; 7 bases are a match to TRBD1. Germline CDR1 MNHEY, CDR2 SVGAGI. This CDR3 is built from 16 residues. V trimming: 0 bases; J trimming: 7 bases; junction bases outside the gene matches: 8. The CDR3 DNA sequence: TGTGCCAGCAGTTACTCGCGGCTAGCAGGGGGCGGGGAGCTGTTTTTT. Its translation is CASSYSRLAGGGELFF.

The genes are TRBV5-6 and TRBJ2-1, with 7 bases aligning to TRBD1. In germline, CDR1 is SGHDT, CDR2 YYEEEE. Trimming removed 7 bases from V and 8 bases from J; junction bases left unmatched: 3. The CDR3 runs 11 residues. This chain's CDR3 is CASDDRDEQFF. The CDR3 DNA follows: TGTGCCAGCGACGACAGGGATGAGCAGTTCTTC.